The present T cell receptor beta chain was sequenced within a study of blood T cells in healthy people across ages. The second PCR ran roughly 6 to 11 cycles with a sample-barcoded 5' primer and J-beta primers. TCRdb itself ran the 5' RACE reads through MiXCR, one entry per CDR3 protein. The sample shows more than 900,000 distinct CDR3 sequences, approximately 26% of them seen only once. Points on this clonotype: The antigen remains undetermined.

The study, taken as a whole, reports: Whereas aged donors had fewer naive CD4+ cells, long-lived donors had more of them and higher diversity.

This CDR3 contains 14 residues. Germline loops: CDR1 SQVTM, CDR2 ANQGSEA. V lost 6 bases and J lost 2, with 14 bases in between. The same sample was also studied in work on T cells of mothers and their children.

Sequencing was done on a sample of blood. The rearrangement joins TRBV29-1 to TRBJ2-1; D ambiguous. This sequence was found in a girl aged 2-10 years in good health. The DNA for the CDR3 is TGCAGCGTCAACAGCCCCCAGACCTACAATGAGCAGTTCTTC. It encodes CSVNSPQTYNEQFF.